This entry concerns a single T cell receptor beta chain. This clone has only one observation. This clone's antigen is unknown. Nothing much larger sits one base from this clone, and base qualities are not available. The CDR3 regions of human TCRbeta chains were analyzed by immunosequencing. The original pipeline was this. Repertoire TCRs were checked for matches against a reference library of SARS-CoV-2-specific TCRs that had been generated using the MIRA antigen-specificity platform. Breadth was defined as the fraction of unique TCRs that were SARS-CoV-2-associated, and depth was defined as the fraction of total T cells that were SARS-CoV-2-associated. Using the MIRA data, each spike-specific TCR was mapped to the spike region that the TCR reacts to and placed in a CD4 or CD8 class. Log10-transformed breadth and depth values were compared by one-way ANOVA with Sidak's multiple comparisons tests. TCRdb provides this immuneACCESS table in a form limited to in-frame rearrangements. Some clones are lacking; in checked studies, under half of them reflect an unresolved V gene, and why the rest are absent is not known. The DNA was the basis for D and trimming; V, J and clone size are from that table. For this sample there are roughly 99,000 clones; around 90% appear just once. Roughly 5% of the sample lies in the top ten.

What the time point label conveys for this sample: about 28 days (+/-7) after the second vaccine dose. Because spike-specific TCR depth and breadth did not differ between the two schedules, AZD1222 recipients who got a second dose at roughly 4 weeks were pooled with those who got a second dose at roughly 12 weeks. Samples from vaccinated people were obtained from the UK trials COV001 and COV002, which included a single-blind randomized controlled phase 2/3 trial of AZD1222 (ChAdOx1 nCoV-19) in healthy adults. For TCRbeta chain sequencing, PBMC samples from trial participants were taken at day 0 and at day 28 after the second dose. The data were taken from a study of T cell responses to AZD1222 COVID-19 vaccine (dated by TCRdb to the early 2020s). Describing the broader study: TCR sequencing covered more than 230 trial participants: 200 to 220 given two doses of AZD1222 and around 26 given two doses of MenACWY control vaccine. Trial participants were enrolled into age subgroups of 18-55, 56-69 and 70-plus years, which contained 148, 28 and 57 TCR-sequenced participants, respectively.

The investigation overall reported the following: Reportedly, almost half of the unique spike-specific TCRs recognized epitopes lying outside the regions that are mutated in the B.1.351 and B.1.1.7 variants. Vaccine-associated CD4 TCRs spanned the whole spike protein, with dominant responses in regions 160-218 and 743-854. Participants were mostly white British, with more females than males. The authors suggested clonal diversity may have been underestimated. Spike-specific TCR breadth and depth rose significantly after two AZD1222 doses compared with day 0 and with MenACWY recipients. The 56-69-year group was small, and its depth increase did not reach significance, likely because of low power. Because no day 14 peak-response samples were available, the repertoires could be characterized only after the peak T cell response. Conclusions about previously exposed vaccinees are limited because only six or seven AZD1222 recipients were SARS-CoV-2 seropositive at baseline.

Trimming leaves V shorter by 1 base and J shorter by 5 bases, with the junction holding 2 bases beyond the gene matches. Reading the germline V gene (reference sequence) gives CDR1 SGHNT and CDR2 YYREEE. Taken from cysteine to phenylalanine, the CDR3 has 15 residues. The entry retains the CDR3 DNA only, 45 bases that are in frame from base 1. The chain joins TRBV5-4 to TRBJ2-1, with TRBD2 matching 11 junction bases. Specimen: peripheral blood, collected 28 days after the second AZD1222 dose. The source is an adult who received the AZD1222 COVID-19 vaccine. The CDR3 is CASSLRLAGNNEQFF. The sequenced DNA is TGTGCCAGCAGCTTGCGACTAGCGGGGAACAATGAGCAGTTCTTC.